This entry concerns a single T cell receptor beta chain. This entry belongs to a study of blood T cell repertoires in COVID-19. Study-level background: Material from acute and convalescent COVID-19 was sourced from the United States, Italy and Spain. Sample material is recorded as cDNA or gDNA derived from T cells, B-cell-depleted T cells, or PBMCs.

Patients of the Seattle cohort, enrolled during active infection, were followed longitudinally. The trim removed 3 bases at V and 0 bases at J, leaving 2 bases unmatched. The CDR3 totals 15 residues. CDR1 is KGHSH and CDR2 is LQKENI in the germline V gene. Sequenced by immunoSEQ multiplex PCR; TCRdb stores in-frame clones only, minus some. Here the sample spans 60,000 or so clones, 65% to 80% being singletons. The sample was peripheral blood. The clonotype was recovered from a man younger than 40 with COVID-19, enrolled during active disease. This chain joins TRBV18 and TRBJ1-3; 7 positions agree with TRBD1. The CDR3 DNA sequence: TGTGCCAGCTCACCGGGACAGCACTCTGGAAACACCATATATTTT. It encodes CASSPGQHSGNTIYF. Full variable domain (outside the CDR3, taken from reference TRBV18 and TRBJ1-3): NAGVMQNPRHLVRRRGQEARLRCSPMKGHSHVYWYRQLPEEGLKFMVYLQKENIIDESGMPKERFSAEFPKEGPSILRIQQVVRGDSAAYFCASSPGQHSGNTIYFGEGSWLTVV.